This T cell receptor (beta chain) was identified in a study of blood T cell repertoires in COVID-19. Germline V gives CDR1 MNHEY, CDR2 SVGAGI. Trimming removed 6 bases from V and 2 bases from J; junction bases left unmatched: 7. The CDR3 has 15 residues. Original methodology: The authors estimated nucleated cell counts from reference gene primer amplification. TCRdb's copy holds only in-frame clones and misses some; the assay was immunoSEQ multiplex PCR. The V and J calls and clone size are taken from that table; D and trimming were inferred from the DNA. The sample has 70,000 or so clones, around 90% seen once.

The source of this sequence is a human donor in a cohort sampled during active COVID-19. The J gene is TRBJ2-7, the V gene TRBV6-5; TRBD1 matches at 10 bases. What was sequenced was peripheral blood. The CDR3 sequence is CASSQRQGATYEQYF. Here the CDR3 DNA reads TGTGCCAGCAGCCAAAGACAGGGGGCGACCTACGAGCAGTACTTC.